The entry that follows covers one TCR beta chain sequence. The CDR3 is 12 amino acids. The germline V gene encodes CDR1 MNHEY and CDR2 SMNVEV (reference sequence). Trimming took off 5 bases at V and 5 bases at J, with 9 bases between the two ends. In the authors' workflow: How many nucleated cells were present was estimated from reference gene primer amplification. Clones were read by immunoSEQ multiplex PCR, and TCRdb kept only the in-frame ones, dropping some. V and J calls and clone size are given by that table; D and trimming were obtained from the DNA. The table records some 180,000 clones, 76% of them present only once. The data stem from a study of blood T cell repertoires in COVID-19. Study-wide context: Sites across the United States, Italy and Spain contributed samples from acute and convalescent COVID-19. In each case, the material was cDNA or gDNA derived from T cells, B-cell-depleted T cells, or PBMCs.

The chain joins TRBV27 to TRBJ2-5, with TRBD2 as a possible D gene (6 bases). Sequencing used peripheral blood. The receptor's source is a woman aged 45-60 years with active or convalescent COVID-19. The CDR3 region has the DNA TGTGCCAGCAGTCCCCGGGGGGAGACCCAGTACTTC. Residues: CASSPRGETQYF.